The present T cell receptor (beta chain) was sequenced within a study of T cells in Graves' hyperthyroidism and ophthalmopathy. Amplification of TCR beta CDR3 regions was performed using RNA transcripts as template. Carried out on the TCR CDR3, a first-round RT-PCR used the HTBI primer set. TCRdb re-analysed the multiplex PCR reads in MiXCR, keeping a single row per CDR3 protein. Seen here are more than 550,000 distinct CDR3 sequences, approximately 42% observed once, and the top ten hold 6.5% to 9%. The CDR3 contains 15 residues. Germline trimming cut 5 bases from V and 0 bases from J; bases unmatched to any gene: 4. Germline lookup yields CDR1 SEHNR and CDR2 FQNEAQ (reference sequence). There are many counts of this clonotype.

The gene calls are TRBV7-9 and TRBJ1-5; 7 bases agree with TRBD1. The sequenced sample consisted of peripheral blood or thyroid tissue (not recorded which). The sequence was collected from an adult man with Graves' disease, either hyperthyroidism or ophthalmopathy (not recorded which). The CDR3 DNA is TGTGCCAGCAGCATAGGGACAGCTAGCAATCAGCCCCAGCATTTT. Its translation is CASSIGTASNQPQHF.